This TCR beta chain appears in the sequencing data of a study of T-cell reconstitution after alpha-beta-depleted transplantation in children. General study findings and limits: The study traced high day-60 TCRbeta diversity in some patients to surviving recipient T cells and thymic progenitors. It was newly produced T cells that mostly accounted for T-cell counts and diversity one year after transplant. Roughly two months post-transplant, alpha-beta T cells reportedly originated from several hundred graft clones that had expanded.

This clonotype was observed a handful of times. Antigen unknown. Preparation of the TCRbeta library was carried out with unique molecular identifiers. MiXCR, applied by TCRdb to the PCR reads, yields one record per CDR3 protein. The table has approximately 1,000,000 distinct CDR3 sequences, 25% to 30% seen once. The sequencing here drew on PBMCs, mostly from graft donor cells, taken 360 days after TCRalphabeta/CD19-depleted stem cell transplant. The sequence derives from a boy younger than two who had a stem cell transplant for SCID, so the T cells may come from the graft donor.

CDR3 protein: CASSGNRGSGTDTQYF. CDR3 bases: TGTGCCAGCAGTGGAAATAGGGGTTCCGGCACAGATACGCAGTATTTT. The chain employs TRBV2 and TRBJ2-3; a weak D match, TRBD1 (5 bases). The CDR3 covers 16 residues. Germline values: CDR1 SNHLY, CDR2 FYNNEI. The germline V and J ends were trimmed by 4 bases and 1 base, with 15 bases remaining between them.